This T cell receptor (beta chain) comes out of a study of cytomegalovirus exposure and HLA in healthy donors. In the study overall: It was reported in a later analysis that the roughly 120 validation repertoires used the same platform as the 666 first-cohort repertoires.

Turning to this clone: Its antigen is not identified.

This CDR3 comprises 15 residues. Germline V CDR1 and CDR2: MNHEY, SVGAGI. J was trimmed by 5 bases and V by 5 bases; bases with no gene match: 2. Whole-study results and caveats: Cytomegalovirus association was listed for under 200 TCR beta chains.

Assay: immunoSEQ multiplex PCR; the TCRdb copy retains only in-frame clones and omits some. The sample yields around 220,000 clones, just over 85% seen once. The TCR comes from a woman aged 18 to 35 in good health and CMV-seronegative. Material: PBMCs. The chain carries TRBV6-5 and TRBJ2-2, with 13 positions matching TRBD2. The chain's CDR3 is CASSQGLAGTGELFF. The CDR3 nucleotides are TGTGCCAGCAGTCAGGGACTAGCGGGAACCGGGGAGCTGTTTTTT.